These T cell receptor beta chains were read from a single sample in a study of blood T cell repertoires in COVID-19. The repertoire was sequenced with immunoSEQ multiplex PCR; TCRdb's copy has only in-frame clones and lacks some. The sample comprises about 200,000 clones, 75% to 90% of which are singletons, and approximately 6.9% rests with the top ten. Sequenced input: peripheral blood. The origin of the receptors is a man between 60 and 70 years old with acute or convalescent COVID-19. Both conserved end residues are part of each CDR3. A D gene is named only where the DNA matches it firmly. Size tells how often a clone was seen (once, few, many) or the class of an expanded clone, and some rows leave it out.

clone_size: -
v_call: TRBV10-3
j_call: TRBJ1-6
d_call: TRBD1
cdr3_aa: CAISESAGGKNSPLHF
cdr3_nt: TGTGCCATCAGTGAGTCGGCAGGGGGCAAGAATTCACCCCTCCACTTT

clone_size: -
v_call: TRBV4-1
j_call: TRBJ2-3
d_call: TRBD2
cdr3_aa: CASSQEGLALSTDTQYF
cdr3_nt: TGCGCCAGCAGCCAAGAAGGACTAGCCCTGAGCACAGATACGCAGTATTTT

clone_size: -
v_call: TRBV2
j_call: TRBJ2-3
d_call: TRBD1
cdr3_aa: CASGKSTGITDTQYF
cdr3_nt: TGTGCCAGCGGGAAGTCGACAGGGATCACAGATACGCAGTATTTT

clone_size: few
v_call: TRBV27
j_call: TRBJ1-5
d_call: -
cdr3_aa: CASSPGAGAGQPQHF
cdr3_nt: TGTGCCAGCAGCCCTGGGGCGGGGGCGGGTCAGCCCCAGCATTTT

clone_size: -
v_call: TRBV12-5
j_call: TRBJ1-3
d_call: -
cdr3_aa: CASGTDSISGNTIYF
cdr3_nt: TGTGCTAGTGGGACGGACTCAATCTCTGGAAACACCATATATTTT

clone_size: -
v_call: TRBV7-9
j_call: TRBJ1-3
d_call: TRBD1
cdr3_aa: CASSLPGQGYSGNTIYF
cdr3_nt: TGTGCCAGCAGTCTACCGGGACAGGGTTACTCTGGAAACACCATATATTTT

clone_size: -
v_call: TRBV5-1
j_call: TRBJ2-7
d_call: TRBD2
cdr3_aa: CASSPGLAGTSSYEQYF
cdr3_nt: TGCGCCAGCAGCCCGGGACTAGCGGGGACCAGCTCCTACGAGCAGTACTTC

clone_size: -
v_call: TRBV9
j_call: TRBJ1-3
d_call: -
cdr3_aa: CASSSNPGNTIYF
cdr3_nt: TGTGCCAGCAGTAGTAACCCTGGAAACACCATATATTTT

clone_size: few
v_call: TRBV27
j_call: TRBJ1-5
d_call: TRBD1
cdr3_aa: CASSDTGEGGNQPQHF
cdr3_nt: TGTGCCAGCAGTGATACAGGGGAAGGAGGCAATCAGCCCCAGCATTTT

clone_size: once
v_call: TRBV5-1
j_call: TRBJ2-2
d_call: TRBD2
cdr3_aa: CASSKSGRDTGELFF
cdr3_nt: TGCGCCAGCAGTAAGAGCGGGAGAGACACCGGGGAGCTGTTTTTT

clone_size: -
v_call: TRBV7-6
j_call: TRBJ2-7
d_call: TRBD1
cdr3_aa: CASSPKTGGVPYEQYF
cdr3_nt: TGTGCCAGCAGCCCTAAGACAGGGGGCGTCCCCTACGAGCAGTACTTC

clone_size: -
v_call: TRBV5-1
j_call: TRBJ1-2
d_call: -
cdr3_aa: CASSLGGENYGYTF
cdr3_nt: TGCGCCAGCAGCTTGGGAGGCGAAAACTATGGCTACACCTTC

clone_size: -
v_call: TRBV19
j_call: TRBJ1-5
d_call: TRBD1
cdr3_aa: CASSGGQGAVYSNQPQHF
cdr3_nt: TGTGCCAGTAGTGGGGGACAGGGGGCTGTTTATAGCAATCAGCCCCAGCATTTT

clone_size: -
v_call: TRBV9
j_call: TRBJ2-6
d_call: -
cdr3_aa: CASSLGGANVLTF
cdr3_nt: TGTGCCAGCAGCCTCGGGGGGGCCAACGTCCTGACTTTC

clone_size: -
v_call: TRBV12-3/TRBV12-4
j_call: TRBJ1-1
d_call: -
cdr3_aa: CASSSPGHGKAFF
cdr3_nt: TGTGCCAGCAGTTCTCCGGGACACGGGAAAGCTTTCTTT

clone_size: -
v_call: TRBV3-1/TRBV3-2
j_call: TRBJ2-7
d_call: -
cdr3_aa: CASSQDWPGSTYEQYF
cdr3_nt: TGTGCCAGCAGCCAAGACTGGCCCGGGAGTACCTACGAGCAGTACTTC

clone_size: -
v_call: TRBV14
j_call: TRBJ2-2
d_call: -
cdr3_aa: CASSQVGGLNTGELFF
cdr3_nt: TGTGCCAGCAGCCAAGTCGGGGGGCTAAACACCGGGGAGCTGTTTTTT

clone_size: once
v_call: TRBV9
j_call: TRBJ1-2
d_call: -
cdr3_aa: CASSVNSGRYGYTF
cdr3_nt: TGTGCCAGCAGCGTAAACTCAGGGCGCTATGGCTACACCTTC

clone_size: few
v_call: TRBV5-6
j_call: TRBJ2-1
d_call: TRBD1
cdr3_aa: CASSPRDSFYNEQFF
cdr3_nt: TGTGCCAGCAGCCCCCGGGACAGCTTCTACAATGAGCAGTTCTTC

clone_size: once
v_call: TRBV5-1
j_call: TRBJ1-5
d_call: -
cdr3_aa: CASSLQGYSNQPQHF
cdr3_nt: TGCGCCAGCAGCTTGCAGGGGTATAGCAATCAGCCCCAGCATTTT

clone_size: -
v_call: TRBV5-5
j_call: TRBJ1-4
d_call: TRBD1
cdr3_aa: CASSLLRPGTGGSFGEKLFF
cdr3_nt: TGTGCCAGCAGCTTGCTACGACCCGGGACAGGGGGCAGTTTTGGTGAAAAACTGTTTTTT

clone_size: -
v_call: TRBV12-3/TRBV12-4
j_call: TRBJ2-5
d_call: -
cdr3_aa: CASSSDGGGTQYF
cdr3_nt: TGTGCCAGCAGTTCGGACGGGGGTGGGACCCAGTACTTC

clone_size: -
v_call: TRBV6-5
j_call: TRBJ2-5
d_call: -
cdr3_aa: CASRLGQETQYF
cdr3_nt: TGTGCCAGCAGGCTGGGGCAGGAGACCCAGTACTTC

clone_size: -
v_call: TRBV5-1
j_call: TRBJ1-5
d_call: -
cdr3_aa: CASSPLGWEDQPQHF
cdr3_nt: TGCGCCAGCAGCCCCCTCGGGTGGGAGGATCAGCCCCAGCATTTT

clone_size: -
v_call: TRBV7-9
j_call: TRBJ2-7
d_call: TRBD2
cdr3_aa: CASSLGAGVSEQYF
cdr3_nt: TGTGCCAGCAGCTTAGGAGCGGGGGTATCAGAGCAGTACTTC

clone_size: -
v_call: TRBV9
j_call: TRBJ2-3
d_call: TRBD2
cdr3_aa: CASSVVGGTDTQYF
cdr3_nt: TGTGCCAGCAGCGTAGTGGGGGGGACAGATACGCAGTATTTT

clone_size: few
v_call: TRBV25-1
j_call: TRBJ2-7
d_call: -
cdr3_aa: CASSDPSRGDHYEQYF
cdr3_nt: TGTGCCAGCAGTGACCCCTCGCGGGGAGATCACTACGAGCAGTACTTC

clone_size: -
v_call: TRBV27
j_call: TRBJ1-6
d_call: -
cdr3_aa: CASSFGGGNSPLHF
cdr3_nt: TGTGCCAGCAGTTTTGGCGGGGGAAATTCACCCCTCCACTTT

clone_size: -
v_call: TRBV9
j_call: TRBJ2-1
d_call: TRBD2
cdr3_aa: CASSVAPTGGYNEQFF
cdr3_nt: TGTGCCAGCAGCGTAGCTCCGACGGGGGGGTACAATGAGCAGTTCTTC

clone_size: few
v_call: TRBV6-6
j_call: TRBJ1-1
d_call: -
cdr3_aa: CASNLGRGTEAFF
cdr3_nt: TGTGCCAGCAATTTAGGGAGGGGGACTGAAGCTTTCTTT

clone_size: -
v_call: TRBV9
j_call: TRBJ1-4
d_call: TRBD1
cdr3_aa: CASSQGGTGGGNEKLFF
cdr3_nt: TGTGCCAGCAGCCAAGGGGGGACAGGGGGTGGAAATGAAAAACTGTTTTTT

clone_size: -
v_call: TRBV7-2
j_call: TRBJ1-5
d_call: -
cdr3_aa: CASSLVGTGTRAGPQHF
cdr3_nt: TGTGCCAGCAGCTTAGTGGGTACAGGGACACGCGCGGGGCCCCAGCATTTT

clone_size: -
v_call: TRBV6-5
j_call: TRBJ1-2
d_call: -
cdr3_aa: CASSPGLAYGYTF
cdr3_nt: TGTGCCAGCAGTCCAGGACTGGCCTATGGCTACACCTTC

clone_size: -
v_call: TRBV27
j_call: TRBJ2-7
d_call: -
cdr3_aa: CASSLSDSYEQYF
cdr3_nt: TGTGCCAGCAGTTTAAGTGACAGCTACGAGCAGTACTTC

clone_size: -
v_call: TRBV19
j_call: TRBJ1-6
d_call: TRBD1
cdr3_aa: CASSTQGANSPLHF
cdr3_nt: TGTGCCAGTAGTACCCAGGGGGCGAATTCACCCCTCCACTTT

clone_size: -
v_call: TRBV28
j_call: TRBJ1-1
d_call: -
cdr3_aa: CASSLFADSFF
cdr3_nt: TGTGCCAGCAGTTTATTTGCGGACTCTTTCTTT

clone_size: -
v_call: TRBV9
j_call: TRBJ2-2
d_call: TRBD1
cdr3_aa: CASSVAGGNTGELFF
cdr3_nt: TGTGCCAGCAGCGTAGCAGGGGGAAACACCGGGGAGCTGTTTTTT

clone_size: many
v_call: TRBV7-3
j_call: TRBJ2-5
d_call: -
cdr3_aa: CASSPTGLQETQYF
cdr3_nt: TGTGCCAGCAGCCCAACAGGGCTCCAAGAGACCCAGTACTTC

clone_size: -
v_call: TRBV19
j_call: TRBJ1-1
d_call: TRBD1
cdr3_aa: CASSITGGTEAFF
cdr3_nt: TGTGCCAGTAGTATAACAGGGGGGACTGAAGCTTTCTTT

clone_size: -
v_call: TRBV19
j_call: TRBJ2-5
d_call: -
cdr3_aa: CASSISGGGVQETQYF
cdr3_nt: TGTGCCAGTAGTATATCTGGCGGGGGCGTACAAGAGACCCAGTACTTC